The source of this T cell receptor (beta chain) is a study of shared clonotypes between healthy human individuals. The germline V gene encodes CDR1 GTSNPN and CDR2 SVGIG (reference sequence). The CDR3 sequence is 13 residues long. Trimming shortened V by 3 bases and J by 5 bases, and 11 bases separated the two germline ends. The table came from immunoSEQ multiplex PCR; TCRdb's copy has only in-frame clones and leaves some out. The sample lists about 480,000 clones, nearly 80% occurring once. The sample consisted of PBMCs. The chain couples TRBV30 to TRBJ2-4, with D tentatively TRBD2 (6 bases). This TCR came from a woman aged 40 to 49 in good health. Some clones in this sample may be carry-over from other donors' samples. DNA for the CDR3: TGTGCCTGGAGCGGACTACTCGAAAACATTCAGTACTTC. The encoded protein is CAWSGLLENIQYF.